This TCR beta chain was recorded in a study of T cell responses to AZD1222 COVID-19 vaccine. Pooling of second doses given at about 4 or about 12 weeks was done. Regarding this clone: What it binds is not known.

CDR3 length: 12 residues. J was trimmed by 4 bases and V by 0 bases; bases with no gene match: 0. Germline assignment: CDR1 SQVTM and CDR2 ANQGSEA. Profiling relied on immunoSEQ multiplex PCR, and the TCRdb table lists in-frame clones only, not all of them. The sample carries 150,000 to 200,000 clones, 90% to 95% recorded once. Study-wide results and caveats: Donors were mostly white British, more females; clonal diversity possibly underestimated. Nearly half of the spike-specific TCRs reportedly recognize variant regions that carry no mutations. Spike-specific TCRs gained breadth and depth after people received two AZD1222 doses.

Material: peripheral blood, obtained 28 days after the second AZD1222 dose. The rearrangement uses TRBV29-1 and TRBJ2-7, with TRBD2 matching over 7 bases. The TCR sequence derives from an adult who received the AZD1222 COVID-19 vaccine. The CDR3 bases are TGCAGCGTTGAAGACGGGGGGTACGAGCAGTACTTC. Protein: CSVEDGGYEQYF.